The next 32 T cell receptor beta chains were all read from a single sample in a study of human T cells and chemical hapten exposure. TCRdb itself ran the 5' RACE reads through MiXCR, one entry per CDR3 protein. The sample consists of 75,000 or so distinct CDR3 sequences, about 15% of them appearing once. From whole blood left unfractionated, total RNA was extracted. These receptor sequences come from a female donor in good health.

This clonotype was picked up a small number of times. V and J are TRBV11-1 and TRBJ1-1, with TRBD1 as a possible D gene (5 bases). V was pared by 0 bases and J by 3 bases, with 8 bases between. The CDR3 has 14 residues. The germline V gene encodes CDR1 SGHAT and CDR2 FQDESV (reference sequence). The CDR3 region has the DNA TGTGCCAGCAGCTTAGCGGGACTCTACACTGAAGCTTTCTTT. It is translated as CASSLAGLYTEAFF.

This clonotype was recorded a few times. The genes are TRBV20-1 and TRBJ2-1, with 9 bases fitting TRBD2. After removal of 0 bases from V and 9 bases from J, the junction contained 6 bases not matched to a gene. The CDR3 covers 14 residues. Germline V gives CDR1 DFQATT, CDR2 SNEGSKA (reference sequence). The chain's CDR3 is CSARDSGSYGEQFF. Here the CDR3 DNA reads TGCAGTGCTAGAGATAGCGGGAGTTACGGTGAGCAGTTCTTC.

The chain has TRBV5-1 and TRBJ2-1; 10 nucleotides agree with TRBD1. The CDR3 length is 17 residues. Looked up from germline, CDR1 is SGHRS and CDR2 is YFSETQ. The ends lost 4 bases at V and 7 bases at J; junction bases unmatched: 14. The CDR3 sequence: CASSALLPGQGRNEQFF. The CDR3 coding sequence is TGCGCCAGCAGCGCGCTCCTTCCGGGACAGGGGCGAAATGAGCAGTTCTTC. The whole variable domain, remainder taken from reference TRBV5-1 and TRBJ2-1, is KAGVTQTPRYLIKTRGQQVTLSCSPISGHRSVSWYQQTPGQGLQFLFEYFSETQRNKGNFPGRFSGRQFSNSRSEMNVSTLELGDSALYLCASSALLPGQGRNEQFFGPGTRLTVL.

The chain's CDR3 is CSGFGSGFTDTQYF. The CDR3 DNA reads as TGCAGTGGGTTTGGTAGCGGGTTTACAGATACGCAGTATTTT. V gene TRBV20-1 combines with J gene TRBJ2-3; 7 bases agree with TRBD2. Trimming removed 7 bases from V and 3 bases from J; junction bases left unmatched: 10. The germline CDR1 and CDR2 sequences are DFQATT and SNEGSKA (reference sequence). The CDR3 consists of 14 residues.

This clonotype came up a few times. This chain uses TRBV5-6 with TRBJ2-1; 11 bases line up with TRBD2. Losses at the gene ends were 1 base for V and 5 bases for J; bases not matched to a gene: 5. The germline CDR1 and CDR2 sequences are SGHDT and YYEEEE. This CDR3 comprises 16 residues. CDR3 bases: TGTGCCAGCAGCTTGTATGCTAGCGGGAGGCACAATGAGCAGTTCTTC. It codes for CASSLYASGRHNEQFF.

The rearrangement uses TRBV13 and TRBJ2-3; 11 nucleotides align to TRBD2. Germline loops: CDR1 PRHDT, CDR2 FYEKMQ (reference sequence). This CDR3 contains 16 residues. After removal of 2 bases from V and 3 bases from J, the junction contained 4 bases not matched to a gene. The CDR3 loop reads CASSLFIAGGTDTQYF. The DNA for the CDR3 is TGTGCCAGCAGCTTATTTATAGCGGGAGGGACAGATACGCAGTATTTT.

This clonotype showed up just a few times. This rearrangement joins TRBV6-1 to TRBJ2-2; D gene unclear. V lost 7 bases and J 3 bases, leaving 0 bases between the germline ends. CDR1 and CDR2 (germline): MNHNS, SASEGT. CDR3 length: 10 residues. CDR3 coding DNA: TGTGCCAGCAACACCGGGGAGCTGTTTTTT. The encoded protein is CASNTGELFF.

This CDR3 is CASSVTGGSTDTQYF. The DNA for the CDR3 is TGTGCCAGCAGTGTAACAGGGGGTAGCACAGATACGCAGTATTTT. The chain recombines TRBV28 with TRBJ2-3; 8 positions agree with TRBD1. Germline V gives CDR1 MDHEN, CDR2 SYDVKM. V shed 5 bases, J shed 0 bases, and the junction held 4 bases outside the gene matches. The CDR3 extends over 15 amino acids.

This clonotype has a count of ten or more. The chain joins TRBV20-1 to TRBJ2-7; TRBD1 agrees at 7 bases. This CDR3 is built from 13 residues. J gave up 4 bases and V 6 bases, and 9 bases lay outside the gene matches. The germline V gene encodes CDR1 DFQATT and CDR2 SNEGSKA (reference sequence). This chain's CDR3 is CSAGTGVRYEQYF. Written as DNA, the CDR3 is TGCAGTGCGGGCACAGGGGTGAGGTACGAGCAGTACTTC.

This sequence joins TRBV28 and TRBJ2-7; D unresolved. Germline CDR1 and CDR2: MDHEN and SYDVKM. This CDR3 is 11 amino acids long. Trimming pared 1 base from V and 6 bases from J, leaving 4 bases between. CDR3 sequence reads: CASSLSVEQYF. The CDR3 region has the DNA TGTGCCAGCAGTTTATCGGTCGAGCAGTACTTC.

The chain is built from TRBV6-1 and TRBJ1-1; maybe TRBD1 (5 bases). The CDR3 is 14 residues long. Germline CDR1 and CDR2: MNHNS and SASEGT. The V end lost 5 bases, the J end lost 3 bases, and 13 bases lay between the germline ends. The CDR3 DNA follows: TGTGCCAGCAGTTTAGCCAGGGAGGACACTGAAGCTTTCTTT. Translation: CASSLAREDTEAFF.

The V and J genes are TRBV29-1 and TRBJ2-3; 8 bases agree with TRBD1. Per germline, CDR1 SQVTM and CDR2 ANQGSEA. V gave up 5 bases and J gave up 3 bases; unmatched junction bases: 13. This CDR3 has 16 residues. The CDR3 loop is CSVLPGQVGRTDTQYF. The DNA of the CDR3 is TGCAGCGTTCTCCCGGGACAGGTGGGGCGGACAGATACGCAGTATTTT.

The J gene is TRBJ1-2, the V gene TRBV12-3 or TRBV12-4; tentative D call: TRBD1 (6 bases). V was shortened by 2 bases and J by 8 bases, with 12 bases between the two germline ends. The CDR3 is made up of 13 amino acids. DNA of the CDR3: TGTGCCAGCAGTTTACAGGGGATCGGCGGCTACACCTTC. Residues: CASSLQGIGGYTF.

This chain uses TRBV6-2 or TRBV6-3 with TRBJ2-3; no clear D gene. This CDR3 has 14 residues. The germline V gene encodes CDR1 MNHEY and CDR2 SVGEGT. Trimming cost V 0 bases and J 9 bases, with 13 bases left between them. CDR3 protein: CASSYSTLVGTQYF. CDR3 bases: TGTGCCAGCAGTTACTCCACTCTGGTAGGAACGCAGTATTTT.

The gene calls are TRBV20-1 and TRBJ2-5, with 11 bases fitting TRBD1. This CDR3 contains 14 residues. CDR1 is DFQATT and CDR2 is SNEGSKA in the germline V gene (reference sequence). J lost 5 bases, V lost 4 bases, and 6 bases had no gene match. Here the CDR3 reads CSAKGTGGLETQYF. The CDR3 region has the DNA TGCAGTGCTAAGGGGACAGGGGGTCTCGAGACCCAGTACTTC.

This clonotype was seen a few times. The V and J genes are TRBV20-1 and TRBJ2-3; tentative D call: TRBD1 (6 bases). The germline gives CDR1 DFQATT, CDR2 SNEGSKA (reference sequence). V lost 6 bases and J lost 2, with 24 bases in between. The CDR3 contains 17 residues. CDR3 DNA: TGCAGTGCCCCGCCCTCAGGGGCTCCCACCTCCACAGATACGCAGTATTTT. Translation gives CSAPPSGAPTSTDTQYF.

The CDR3 is CASSPRTRTDTQYF. In DNA, the CDR3 is TGTGCCAGCAGTCCCCGGACCCGCACAGATACGCAGTATTTT. The J gene is TRBJ2-3, the V gene TRBV12-3 or TRBV12-4; D uncertain. V was pared by 5 bases and J by 1 base, with 10 bases between. This CDR3 has 14 amino acids.

The V gene is TRBV12-3 or TRBV12-4, the J gene TRBJ1-1; D not resolved. CDR3 length: 13 amino acids. The germline V and J ends were trimmed by 6 bases and 6 bases, with 14 bases remaining between them. The CDR3 coding sequence is TGTGCCAGCAGGTGGTCCTTCGAAGCTGAAGCTTTCTTT. It is translated as CASRWSFEAEAFF.

In this sample, this clonotype turned up a few times. J is TRBJ2-7 and V is TRBV7-9; possible D gene TRBD1, 6 bases. V shed 6 bases and J shed 2 bases, with 14 bases lying between them. The CDR3 consists of 14 residues. The germline CDR1 and CDR2 sequences are SEHNR and FQNEAQ (reference sequence). CDR3 in DNA: TGTGCCAGCAGTCTCCAGGGGCCACCCTACGAGCAGTACTTC. It translates to CASSLQGPPYEQYF.

This clonotype appeared many times. CDR3 region: CSARKNNEQFF. The CDR3 DNA is TGCAGTGCTCGCAAGAACAATGAGCAGTTCTTC. The genes are TRBV20-1 and TRBJ2-1; D call uncertain. Germline lookup yields CDR1 DFQATT and CDR2 SNEGSKA (reference sequence). The CDR3 has 11 residues. Trimming took 5 bases from V and 5 from J, leaving 7 bases between them.

The sample holds a few counts of this clonotype. V is TRBV7-2 and J is TRBJ2-5; D might be TRBD2 (5 bases). The germline gives CDR1 SGHTA, CDR2 FQGNSA. This CDR3 contains 15 residues. The V end was cut by 6 bases, the J end by 2 bases, with 16 bases between. The CDR3 nucleotides read TGTGCCAGCAGACCGGGGATAGCCCTACAAGAGACCCAGTACTTC. Amino acid sequence: CASRPGIALQETQYF.

The J gene is TRBJ2-5, the V gene TRBV3-1; 10 nucleotides align to TRBD1. Germline V lookup: CDR1 LGHDT, CDR2 YNNKEL (reference sequence). V lost 4 bases and J lost 4; bases outside the gene matches: 12. This CDR3 region has 17 residues. The CDR3 sequence is CASSPGTGEAGRETQYF. DNA of the CDR3: TGTGCCAGCAGCCCTGGGACAGGGGAGGCGGGGCGAGAGACCCAGTACTTC.

A note on this clonotype: Without the conserved terminal phenylalanine or tryptophan, this CDR3 likely stems from a read error. The rearrangement uses TRBV7-2 and TRBJ2-5, with D perhaps TRBD1 (6 bases). The CDR3 length is 13 residues. CDR1 SGHTA and CDR2 FQGNSA come from the germline V gene. Trimming took off 8 bases at V and 2 bases at J, with 12 bases between the two ends. For the CDR3, the DNA is TGTGCCAGCGTAACAGGGAGACAAGAGACCCAGTACCTC. Residues: CASVTGRQETQYL.

The V and J genes are TRBV12-3 or TRBV12-4 and TRBJ2-1; 7 bases match TRBD2. This CDR3 has 13 residues. V lost 3 bases and J lost 9; bases outside the gene matches: 5. CDR3: CASSLMSGVEQFF. The CDR3 DNA sequence: TGTGCCAGCAGTTTGATGAGCGGGGTTGAGCAGTTCTTC.

Only a few counts were recorded for this clonotype. The chain joins TRBV18 to TRBJ1-2, with 9 nucleotides matching TRBD1. Trimming cost V 4 bases and J 3 bases; bases outside gene matches: 3. The CDR3 loop spans 14 amino acids. Per the germline V gene, CDR1 is KGHSH and CDR2 is LQKENI. CDR3 sequence: CASSLGTGHYGYTF. In nucleotides, the CDR3 is TGTGCCAGCTCACTGGGGACAGGGCACTATGGCTACACCTTC.

The chain links TRBV7-2 to TRBJ2-2; D is unclear. The germline CDR1 and CDR2 sequences are SGHTA and FQGNSA. V lost 4 bases and J 5 bases, leaving 14 bases between the germline ends. The CDR3 is made up of 15 amino acids. The CDR3 is CASSSQTLITGELFF. The DNA of the CDR3 is TGTGCCAGCAGCTCCCAAACCCTGATAACCGGGGAGCTGTTTTTT. Combining the CDR3 with reference TRBV7-2 and TRBJ2-2 gives the whole variable domain GAGVSQSPSNKVTEKGKDVELRCDPISGHTALYWYRQSLGQGLEFLIYFQGNSAPDKSGLPSDRFSAERTGGSVSTLTIQRTQQEDSAVYLCASSSQTLITGELFFGEGSRLTVL.

The chain carries TRBV29-1 and TRBJ1-2, with a possible D match to TRBD1 (5 bases). This CDR3 is built from 13 residues. V lost 5 bases and J 0 bases, leaving 10 bases between the germline ends. The germline V gene has CDR1 SQVTM and CDR2 ANQGSEA. This CDR3 is CSVLGTSNYGYTF. DNA for the CDR3: TGCAGCGTTTTAGGGACCTCTAACTATGGCTACACCTTC.

Comments on this clonotype: A read error is possible here, since a much larger clone lies one base away. CDR3 in DNA: TGCAGTGCTAGAGAATACGGGGCTTCCTTTAGCGGGCAGCCCCAGCATTTT. The encoded protein is CSAREYGASFSGQPQHF. V is TRBV20-1 and J is TRBJ1-5, with TRBD1 as a possible D gene (5 bases). In germline, CDR1 is DFQATT, CDR2 SNEGSKA (reference sequence). The CDR3 consists of 17 residues. Trimming removed 0 bases at V and 7 bases at J, with 22 bases between.

V and J are TRBV7-8 and TRBJ2-5, with D unclear. With 1 base removed from V and 1 base from J, the gap between germline ends came to 4 bases. CDR3 length equals 13 residues. Germline CDR1 is SGHVS and CDR2 is FQNEAQ. The DNA of the CDR3 is TGTGCCAGCAGCTTAGGCAGCCAAGAGACCCAGTACTTC. Amino acids: CASSLGSQETQYF.

This CDR3 is CASSQDKGQWQFF. The CDR3 DNA sequence: TGTGCCAGCAGCCAAGATAAGGGACAGTGGCAGTTCTTC. V gene TRBV3-1 combines with J gene TRBJ2-1, with 7 bases fitting TRBD1. Germline V gene lookup returns CDR1 LGHDT and CDR2 YNNKEL (reference sequence). The ends lost 0 bases at V and 12 bases at J; junction bases unmatched: 5. The CDR3 consists of 13 residues.

The chain combines TRBV6-5 with TRBJ2-3, with D possibly being TRBD1 (6 bases). This CDR3 comprises 15 residues. V gave up 5 bases and J gave up 4 bases, with 16 bases separating them. Germline V gene data show CDR1 as MNHEY and CDR2 as SVGAGI. The CDR3 loop is CASSNQGSGSDTQYF. As DNA, the CDR3 is TGTGCCAGCAGTAATCAGGGGTCGGGGTCAGATACGCAGTATTTT.

This clonotype was recorded at least ten times. The chain is built from TRBV28 and TRBJ2-1; tentatively, D is TRBD1 or TRBD2 (6 bases each). The CDR3 is 13 amino acids. V lost 6 bases and J lost 10, with 16 bases in between. Germline loops: CDR1 MDHEN, CDR2 SYDVKM. In DNA, the CDR3 is TGTGCCAGCAGCACGGGGGCTCCAGGGGAGCAGTTCTTC. Its translation is CASSTGAPGEQFF. Based on the CDR3 plus reference TRBV28 and TRBJ2-1, the full variable domain is DVKVTQSSRYLVKRTGEKVFLECVQDMDHENMFWYRQDPGLGLRLIYFSYDVKMKEKGDIPEGYSVSREKKERFSLILESASTNQTSMYLCASSTGAPGEQFFGPGTRLTVL.